Presented here are 20 T cell receptor beta chains from one specimen sequenced in a study of cytomegalovirus exposure and HLA in healthy donors (dated by TCRdb to 2016 to 2017). Libraries were prepared through the immunoSEQ multiplex PCR assay. For the multiplex PCR, a mixture combining 60 forward primers for TCR Vbeta segments and 13 reverse primers for TCR Jbeta segments was used. Entries here come from immuneACCESS through TCRdb and include only in-frame sequences with V and J called. Some clones fail to appear in such tables; in the studies checked, an unresolved V gene covers under half of the shortfall, and the cause of the remainder is unknown. The table held for this sample gives about 130,000 clones. Approximately 1.7% of the sample is in the top ten clones. The sample taken for sequencing was PBMCs. Receptor source: a man aged 18 to 29 in good health and CMV-seronegative.

This chain connects TRBV5-1 to TRBJ2-6; the match to TRBD1 covers 9 bases. Unmatched junction bases numbered 6, after V lost 5 bases and J lost 0 bases. The CDR3 sequence is 17 residues long. Per germline, CDR1 SGHRS and CDR2 YFSETQ. The DNA of the CDR3 is TGCGCCAGCAGGCCCGGGACAGGGCTCTCTGGGGCCAACGTCCTGACTTTC. Translation: CASRPGTGLSGANVLTF.

To note about this clone: Different DNA sequences within this sample yield the same CDR3. The rearrangement uses TRBV29-1 and TRBJ2-7, with D perhaps TRBD1 (5 bases). The germline V gene has CDR1 SQVTM and CDR2 ANQGSEA. Trimming removed 1 base at V and 0 bases at J, with 10 bases between. This CDR3 spans 14 amino acids. In nucleotides, the CDR3 is TGCAGCGTTGAAGTTAGGGGTAGCTCCTACGAGCAGTACTTC. Encoded protein: CSVEVRGSSYEQYF.

The CDR3 DNA sequence: TGTGCCAGCTCACCCCGCCCCGATATCGGTGGCTACACCTTC. Its protein is CASSPRPDIGGYTF. The chain links TRBV18 to TRBJ1-2, with D unclear. The V end was cut by 3 bases, the J end by 7 bases, with 15 bases between. This CDR3 region has 14 residues. The V gene's germline CDR1 is KGHSH and CDR2 LQKENI. The complete variable domain, with remaining parts taken from reference TRBV18 and TRBJ1-2, reads NAGVMQNPRHLVRRRGQEARLRCSPMKGHSHVYWYRQLPEEGLKFMVYLQKENIIDESGMPKERFSAEFPKEGPSILRIQQVVRGDSAAYFCASSPRPDIGGYTFGSGTRLTVV.

The rearrangement links TRBV7-8 to TRBJ2-7, with TRBD1 identical over 8 bases. J lost 4 bases, V lost 4 bases, and 6 bases had no gene match. Germline CDR1 SGHVS, CDR2 FQNEAQ. The CDR3 covers 14 residues. The CDR3 nucleotides are TGTGCCAGCAGCTCGGTACAGGGGGGATACGAGCAGTACTTC. Protein sequence: CASSSVQGGYEQYF.

V is TRBV7-9 and J is TRBJ2-7; a possible D gene is TRBD2 (5 bases). Germline V lookup: CDR1 SEHNR, CDR2 FQNEAQ (reference sequence). V lost 5 bases to trimming and J lost 0 bases, with 11 bases between them. The CDR3 length is 14 residues. This CDR3 is CASSPERYSYEQYF. The CDR3 nucleotides read TGTGCCAGCAGCCCAGAGCGGTACTCCTACGAGCAGTACTTC. Using reference TRBV7-9 and TRBJ2-7 for the parts outside the CDR3, the full variable domain is DTGVSQNPRHKITKRGQNVTFRCDPISEHNRLYWYRQTLGQGPEFLTYFQNEAQLEKSRLLSDRFSAERPKGSFSTLEIQRTEQGDSAMYLCASSPERYSYEQYFGPGTRLTVT.

V gene TRBV11-2 combines with J gene TRBJ2-1; no clear D. CDR3 length equals 15 residues. Germline V gene lookup returns CDR1 SGHAT and CDR2 FQNNGV. Trimming removed 5 bases at V and 1 base at J, with 12 bases between. The CDR3 DNA sequence: TGTGCCAGCAGCCCCAACTTTCCTTCCTACAATGAGCAGTTCTTC. As protein: CASSPNFPSYNEQFF.

The chain recombines TRBV27 with TRBJ1-5, with unresolved D. Between the trimmed V and J ends, which lost 6 bases and 7 bases, there was a span of 13 bases. Germline-derived CDR1 and CDR2 are MNHEY and SMNVEV (reference sequence). CDR3 length: 13 amino acids. CDR3 protein: CASRISDFQPQHF. The DNA for the CDR3 is TGTGCCAGCAGAATATCAGATTTCCAGCCCCAGCATTTT.

The rearrangement joins TRBV6-1 to TRBJ2-2; no clear D. Germline values: CDR1 MNHNS, CDR2 SASEGT. V shed 7 bases and J shed 0 bases, with 6 bases lying between them. The CDR3 spans 13 residues. The CDR3 coding sequence is TGTGCCAGCACCCTTACGAACACCGGGGAGCTGTTTTTT. As protein: CASTLTNTGELFF.

The chain has TRBV7-8 and TRBJ2-3; D is perhaps TRBD1 (7 bases). Germline lookup yields CDR1 SGHVS and CDR2 FQNEAQ. Trimming removed 6 bases from V and 6 bases from J, with 19 bases in between. This CDR3 is built from 15 residues. The DNA for the CDR3 is TGTGCCAGCAGGCAGAGGGCAGGGGGGCCGGATACGCAGTATTTT. Translation: CASRQRAGGPDTQYF.

The chain employs TRBV7-3 and TRBJ1-1, with D hard to call. The CDR3 spans 13 residues. Looked up from germline, CDR1 is SGHTA and CDR2 is FQGTGA. Trimming left V 3 bases short and J 4 bases short, with 9 bases between. The CDR3 sequence is CASSFLAGTEAFF. The DNA of the CDR3 is TGTGCCAGCAGCTTCCTAGCCGGCACTGAAGCTTTCTTT.

This chain connects TRBV6-5 to TRBJ2-7; no firm D call. Germline assignment: CDR1 MNHEY and CDR2 SVGAGI. V was shortened by 6 bases and J by 2 bases, with 14 bases between the two germline ends. The CDR3 spans 14 residues. CDR3 sequence (DNA): TGTGCCAGCAGCCAGGTTGGGCCACCCTACGAGCAGTACTTC. It yields the protein CASSQVGPPYEQYF.

The chain couples TRBV7-2 to TRBJ2-5; the match to TRBD2 covers 14 bases. The CDR3 contains 18 residues. V lost 2 bases and J lost 4; bases outside the gene matches: 9. Germline V gives CDR1 SGHTA, CDR2 FQGNSA. The CDR3 DNA sequence: TGTGCCAGCAGCTTAATGGGACTAGCGGGGGTGCACCGAGAGACCCAGTACTTC. This translates into CASSLMGLAGVHRETQYF.

J is TRBJ1-5 and V is TRBV6-4, with 10 bases fitting TRBD1. Trimming removed 6 bases from V and 1 base from J; junction bases left unmatched: 9. This CDR3 comprises 17 residues. From germline, CDR1 is MRHNA and CDR2 SNTAGT. CDR3 sequence reads: CASSPRQGAMSNQPQHF. CDR3 nucleotide sequence: TGTGCCAGCAGCCCGAGACAGGGGGCTATGAGCAATCAGCCCCAGCATTTT.

This chain connects TRBV5-5 to TRBJ1-2; 10 bases agree with TRBD1. The CDR3 runs to 16 residues. Looked up from germline, CDR1 is SGHKS and CDR2 is YYEKEE (reference sequence). The V gene end was trimmed by 3 bases and the J gene end by 2 bases; junction bases not matched to a gene: 7. CDR3 sequence: CASSSPGQGHNYGYTF. In nucleotides, the CDR3 is TGTGCCAGCAGCTCCCCGGGACAGGGGCACAACTATGGCTACACCTTC.

The chain uses TRBV11-3 and TRBJ2-4, with 7 positions matching TRBD1. This CDR3 has 13 residues. The germline V gene has CDR1 SGHNT and CDR2 YENEEA. J gave up 5 bases and V 10 bases, and 8 bases lay outside the gene matches. In DNA, the CDR3 is TGTGCCAAGGACAGGCGCCCAGAAAACATTCAGTACTTC. Protein product: CAKDRRPENIQYF. Filled out from reference TRBV11-3 and TRBJ2-4, the complete variable domain reads EAGVVQSPRYKIIEKKQPVAFWCNPISGHNTLYWYLQNLGQGPELLIRYENEEAVDDSQLPKDRFSAERLKGVDSTLKIQPAELGDSAVYLCAKDRRPENIQYFGAGTRLSVL.

This chain joins TRBV28 and TRBJ1-5; D unresolved. The CDR3 extends over 17 amino acids. Between the trimmed V and J ends, which lost 3 bases and 4 bases, there was a span of 19 bases. CDR1 and CDR2 from the germline V gene are MDHEN and SYDVKM. For the CDR3, the DNA is TGTGCCAGCAGTTTTAGGATTGACGGGTTAAATAATCAGCCCCAGCATTTT. It yields the protein CASSFRIDGLNNQPQHF.

The rearrangement links TRBV28 to TRBJ1-3; D possibly corresponds to TRBD1 (6 bases). The CDR3 is 14 residues long. V was pared by 7 bases and J by 1 base, with 11 bases between. Per the germline V gene, CDR1 is MDHEN and CDR2 is SYDVKM. CDR3 in amino acids: CASKQGWSGNTIYF. CDR3 coding DNA: TGTGCCAGCAAACAGGGTTGGTCTGGAAACACCATATATTTT. Supplemented by reference TRBV28 and TRBJ1-3, the full variable domain reads DVKVTQSSRYLVKRTGEKVFLECVQDMDHENMFWYRQDPGLGLRLIYFSYDVKMKEKGDIPEGYSVSREKKERFSLILESASTNQTSMYLCASKQGWSGNTIYFGEGSWLTVV.

The chain is built from TRBV29-1 and TRBJ2-7, with TRBD2 matching over 13 bases. This CDR3 region has 13 residues. J was trimmed by 7 bases and V by 8 bases; bases with no gene match: 8. Germline-derived CDR1 and CDR2 are SQVTM and ANQGSEA. The CDR3 nucleotides read TGCAGCTTCAGGACTAGCGGGAGCTGGGAGCAGTACTTC. Its protein product is CSFRTSGSWEQYF.

This chain connects TRBV30 to TRBJ2-1; D may be TRBD1 (5 bases). The germline gives CDR1 GTSNPN, CDR2 SVGIG (reference sequence). The CDR3 spans 12 residues. V was shortened by 0 bases and J by 6 bases, with 6 bases between the two germline ends. CDR3 sequence (DNA): TGTGCCTGGAGTGTAAGGGGCAATGAGCAGTTCTTC. Its protein product is CAWSVRGNEQFF.

The rearrangement links TRBV6-5 to TRBJ1-6; perhaps TRBD1 as D (6 bases). The germline V gene encodes CDR1 MNHEY and CDR2 SVGAGI. The CDR3 is made up of 16 amino acids. The V end was cut by 2 bases, the J end by 2 bases, with 10 bases between. The CDR3 DNA follows: TGTGCCAGCAGTTACGGGGGCCTCACCTATAATTCACCCCTCCACTTT. As protein: CASSYGGLTYNSPLHF.